This TCR beta chain was recorded in a study of T cells in pancreatic ductal adenocarcinoma. Using immunoSEQ multiplex PCR, the repertoire was profiled, and TCRdb retains in-frame clones only, with some absent. The profile shows about 9,000 clones, under 90% of them singletons. This clone was seen once. As yet, its antigen is unknown. Selected pancreatic ductal adenocarcinoma patients had undergone surgery without neoadjuvant therapy. The V end lost 5 bases, the J end lost 4 bases, and 26 bases lay between the germline ends. The V gene's germline CDR1 is LNHDA and CDR2 SQIVND (reference sequence). The CDR3 runs 19 residues. General study points: Mean clonality was approximately 0.11 in tumors and roughly 0.068 in blood, not significantly different. Comparisons of tumor and blood clonality may show falsely lower tumor diversity. The resected pancreatic cancer cohort was biased toward the minority with early-stage disease. Compared with tumor, blood showed more total productive templates and 6.5 to 10-fold more clonotypes.

The chain couples TRBV19 to TRBJ2-2; possible D gene TRBD1, 6 bases. This TCR derives from a human donor with pancreatic ductal adenocarcinoma. The sequencing sample was made of PBMCs. The CDR3 sequence is CASSRRPGQRGLTTGELFF. As DNA, the CDR3 is TGTGCCAGTAGTCGCCGACCGGGACAAAGGGGCCTTACCACCGGGGAGCTGTTTTTT.